Described below is a single TCR beta chain sequence and its context. The junction and the germline gene differ at one end; a read error may be behind it. Breast cancer patients provided tissue from their axillary draining lymph nodes. TCRdb re-called the multiplex PCR reads with MiXCR, one entry per CDR3 protein. The sample records 150,000 to 250,000 distinct CDR3 sequences, roughly 31% being singletons. Germline CDR1 MDHEN, CDR2 SYDVKM. This CDR3 has 14 amino acids. These data come from a study of breast tumors, draining lymph nodes, adjacent tissues. The sequenced material came from axillary lymph node tissue. The chain is built from TRBV28 and TRBJ2-2, with TRBD2 identical over 7 bases. This sequence was found in a female donor with breast cancer. Some clones in this sample may be carry-over from other donors' samples. Here the CDR3 reads CASRKGGYTGELSW. DNA for the CDR3: TGTGCCAGCAGGAAGGGAGGGTACACCGGGGAGCTGTCTTGG.